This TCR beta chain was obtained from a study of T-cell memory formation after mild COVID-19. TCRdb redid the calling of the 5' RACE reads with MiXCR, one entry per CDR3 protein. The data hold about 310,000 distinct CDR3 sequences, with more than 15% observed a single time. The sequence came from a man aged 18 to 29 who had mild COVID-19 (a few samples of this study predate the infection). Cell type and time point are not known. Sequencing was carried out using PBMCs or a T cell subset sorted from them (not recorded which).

CDR3 loop: CASSYTERTEAFF. CDR3 coding DNA: TGTGCCAGCAGCTACACAGAGCGAACTGAAGCTTTCTTT. The chain employs TRBV2 and TRBJ1-1, with D unclear. Germline values: CDR1 SNHLY, CDR2 FYNNEI. This CDR3 has 13 amino acids. V lost 6 bases, J lost 5 bases, and 13 bases lay in between.